The clone carrying this T cell receptor beta chain was detected ten times or more. This specimen comes from a study of CD8+CD57+ T cells in acquired aplastic anemia. Patients who underwent sequencing had shown CD8+CD57+ cell expansion by flow cytometry. Genomic DNA was employed as the template in profiling TCR beta VDJ and CDR3. MiXCR, applied by TCRdb to the reads, yields one record per CDR3 protein. The repertoire holds some 98,000 distinct CDR3 sequences, with about 67% as singletons. The V end lost 0 bases, the J end lost 4 bases, and 9 bases lay between the germline ends. The CDR3 is 15 amino acids. CDR1 and CDR2 (germline): LGHNA, YNFKEQ.

The chain has TRBV4-2 and TRBJ2-2; D possibly corresponds to TRBD2 (6 bases). This clonotype originated in a human donor with aplastic anemia. The sequenced material came from sorted CD4+, CD8+, or CD8+CD57+ T cells (not recorded which) from PBMCs. CDR3 in DNA: TGTGCCAGCAGCCAAGATTCCGGGGGCACCGGGGAGCTGTTTTTT. This translates into CASSQDSGGTGELFF.